This T cell receptor beta chain was sequenced in a study of beta chain features in type 1 diabetes. This clone came up a few times. Its antigen is not identified. Study results and caveats: Researchers could not determine here whether HLA type influences TCRB rearrangement. Moderate yet significant TCRB CDR3 shortening was seen in Type 1 diabetes patients in all four CD4+ subsets.

cDNA synthesis used the whole RNA isolate, giving expressed TCRB sequences. Some clones are missing from TCRdb's copy, which holds only in-frame ones; the method was immunoSEQ multiplex PCR. The sample lists 350,000 or so clones; around 19% were seen once. Sequenced material: naive CD4+ T cells from blood. The sequence derives from a woman between 18 and 29 years old in good health.

CDR3 in DNA: TGTGCCAGCAGTTCCGGGGACAGGCCTTACACCATATATTTT. Its translation is CASSSGDRPYTIYF. The V call is TRBV28, the J call TRBJ1-3, with 8 bases aligning to TRBD1. J gave up 8 bases and V 4 bases, and 7 bases lay outside the gene matches. Germline values: CDR1 MDHEN, CDR2 SYDVKM. The CDR3 has 14 amino acids.